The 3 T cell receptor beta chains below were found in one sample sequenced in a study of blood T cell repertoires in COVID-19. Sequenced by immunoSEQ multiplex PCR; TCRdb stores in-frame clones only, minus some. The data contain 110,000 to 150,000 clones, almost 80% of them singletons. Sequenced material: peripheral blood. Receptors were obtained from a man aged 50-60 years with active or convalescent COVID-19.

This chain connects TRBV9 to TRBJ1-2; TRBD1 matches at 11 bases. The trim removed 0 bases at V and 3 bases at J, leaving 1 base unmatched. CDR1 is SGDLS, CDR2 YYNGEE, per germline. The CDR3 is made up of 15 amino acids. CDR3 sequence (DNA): TGTGCCAGCAGCGTAGGGACAGGGGGCGACTATGGCTACACCTTC. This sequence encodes CASSVGTGGDYGYTF.

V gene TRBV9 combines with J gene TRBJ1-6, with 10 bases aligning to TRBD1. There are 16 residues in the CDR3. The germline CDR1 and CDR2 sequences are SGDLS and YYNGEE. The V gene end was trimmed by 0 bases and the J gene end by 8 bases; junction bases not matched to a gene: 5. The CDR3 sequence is CASSVGSGTGDSPLHF. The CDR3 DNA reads TGTGCCAGCAGCGTAGGGTCCGGGACAGGGGATTCACCCCTCCACTTT.

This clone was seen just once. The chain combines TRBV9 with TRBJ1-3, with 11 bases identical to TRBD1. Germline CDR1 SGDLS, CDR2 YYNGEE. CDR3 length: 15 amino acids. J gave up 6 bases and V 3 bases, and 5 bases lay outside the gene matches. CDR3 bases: TGTGCCAGCAGCGATTGGGACAGGGGGGAAAACACCATATATTTT. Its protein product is CASSDWDRGENTIYF.